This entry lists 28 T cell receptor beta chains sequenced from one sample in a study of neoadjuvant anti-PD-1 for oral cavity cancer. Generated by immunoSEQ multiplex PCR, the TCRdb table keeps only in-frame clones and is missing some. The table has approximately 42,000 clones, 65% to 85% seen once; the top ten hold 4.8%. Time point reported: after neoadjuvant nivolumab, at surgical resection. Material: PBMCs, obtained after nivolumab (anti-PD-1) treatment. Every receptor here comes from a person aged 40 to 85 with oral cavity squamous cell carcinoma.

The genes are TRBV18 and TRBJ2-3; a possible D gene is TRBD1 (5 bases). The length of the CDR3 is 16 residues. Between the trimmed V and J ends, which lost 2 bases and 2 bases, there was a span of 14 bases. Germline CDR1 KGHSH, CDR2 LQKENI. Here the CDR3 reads CASSPLGAGATDTQYF. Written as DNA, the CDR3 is TGTGCCAGCTCACCATTAGGGGCAGGAGCCACAGATACGCAGTATTTT.

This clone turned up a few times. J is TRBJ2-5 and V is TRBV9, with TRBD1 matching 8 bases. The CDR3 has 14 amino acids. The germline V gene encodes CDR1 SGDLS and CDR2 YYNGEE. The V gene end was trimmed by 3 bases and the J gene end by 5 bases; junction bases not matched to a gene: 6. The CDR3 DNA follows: TGTGCCAGCAGCGCCAGGGGGCAGTGGGAGACCCAGTACTTC. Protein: CASSARGQWETQYF.

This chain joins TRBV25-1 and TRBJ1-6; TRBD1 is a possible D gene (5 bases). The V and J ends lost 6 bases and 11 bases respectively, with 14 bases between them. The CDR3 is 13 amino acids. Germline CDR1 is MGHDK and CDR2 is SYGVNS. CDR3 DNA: TGTGCCAGCAGCCCAGGGACCGCAGCACCCCTCCACTTT. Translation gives CASSPGTAAPLHF. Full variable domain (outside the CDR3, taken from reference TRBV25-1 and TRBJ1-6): EADIYQTPRYLVIGTGKKITLECSQTMGHDKMYWYQQDPGMELHLIHYSYGVNSTEKGDLSSESTVSRIRTEHFPLTLESARPSHTSQYLCASSPGTAAPLHFGNGTRLTVT.

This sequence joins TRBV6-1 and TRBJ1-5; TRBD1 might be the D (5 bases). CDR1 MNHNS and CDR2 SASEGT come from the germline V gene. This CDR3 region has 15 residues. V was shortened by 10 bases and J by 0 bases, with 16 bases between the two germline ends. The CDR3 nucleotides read TGTGCCATTCGGGGCGGACTCTCTAGCAATCAGCCCCAGCATTTT. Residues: CAIRGGLSSNQPQHF.

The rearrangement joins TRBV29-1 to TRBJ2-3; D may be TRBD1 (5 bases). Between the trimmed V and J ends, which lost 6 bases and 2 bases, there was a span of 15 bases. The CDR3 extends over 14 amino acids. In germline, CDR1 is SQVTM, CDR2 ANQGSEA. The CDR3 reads CSVARTSDTDTQYF. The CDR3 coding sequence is TGCAGCGTGGCGCGGACATCTGACACAGATACGCAGTATTTT.

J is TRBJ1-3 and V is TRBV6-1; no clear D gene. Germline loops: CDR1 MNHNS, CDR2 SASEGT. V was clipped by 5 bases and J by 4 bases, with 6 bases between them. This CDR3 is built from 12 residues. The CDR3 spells CASSRGGNTIYF. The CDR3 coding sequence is TGTGCCAGCAGTCGAGGGGGAAACACCATATATTTT.

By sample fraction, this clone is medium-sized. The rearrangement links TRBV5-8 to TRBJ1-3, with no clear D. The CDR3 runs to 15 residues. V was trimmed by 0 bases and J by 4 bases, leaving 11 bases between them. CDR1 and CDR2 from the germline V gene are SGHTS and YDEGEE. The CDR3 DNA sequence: TGTGCCAGCAGCTTGGAACGTGACGTCGGAAACACCATATATTTT. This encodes CASSLERDVGNTIYF.

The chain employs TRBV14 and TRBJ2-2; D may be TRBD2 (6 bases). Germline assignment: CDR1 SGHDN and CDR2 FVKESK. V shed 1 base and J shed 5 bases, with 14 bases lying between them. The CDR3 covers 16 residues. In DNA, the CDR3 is TGTGCCAGCAGCCAAGTCACCGGGAGAGGAACCGGGGAGCTGTTTTTT. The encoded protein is CASSQVTGRGTGELFF.

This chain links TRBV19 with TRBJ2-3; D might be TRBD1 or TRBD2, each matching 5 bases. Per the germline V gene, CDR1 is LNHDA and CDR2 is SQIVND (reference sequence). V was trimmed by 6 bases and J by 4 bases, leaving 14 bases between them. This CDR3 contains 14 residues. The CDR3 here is CASRGVGLPDTQYF. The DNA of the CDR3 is TGTGCCAGTAGGGGGGTCGGTCTTCCAGATACGCAGTATTTT.

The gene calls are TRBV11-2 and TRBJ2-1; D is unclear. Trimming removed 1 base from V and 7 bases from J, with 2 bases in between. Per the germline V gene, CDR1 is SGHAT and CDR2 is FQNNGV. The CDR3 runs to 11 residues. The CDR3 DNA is TGTGCCAGCAGCTTAGTTAATGAGCAGTTCTTC. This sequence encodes CASSLVNEQFF.

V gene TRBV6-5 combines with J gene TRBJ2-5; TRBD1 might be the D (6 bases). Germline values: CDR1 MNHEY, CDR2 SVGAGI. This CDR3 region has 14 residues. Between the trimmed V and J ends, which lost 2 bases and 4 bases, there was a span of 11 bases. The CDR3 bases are TGTGCCAGCAGTTACGGGAGCAGGGGAGAGACCCAGTACTTC. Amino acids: CASSYGSRGETQYF.

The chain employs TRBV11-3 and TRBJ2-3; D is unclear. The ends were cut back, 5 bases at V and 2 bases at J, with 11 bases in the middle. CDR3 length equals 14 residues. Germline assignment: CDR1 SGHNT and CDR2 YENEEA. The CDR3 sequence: CASSPTITTDTQYF. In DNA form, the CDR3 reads TGTGCCAGCAGCCCGACAATCACCACAGATACGCAGTATTTT.

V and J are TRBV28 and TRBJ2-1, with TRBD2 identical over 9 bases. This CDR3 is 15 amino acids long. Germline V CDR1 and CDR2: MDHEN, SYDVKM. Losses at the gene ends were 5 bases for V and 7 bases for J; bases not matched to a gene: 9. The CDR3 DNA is TGTGCCAGCAGTACCCGAGGACTAGCGAGTAATGAGCAGTTCTTC. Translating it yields CASSTRGLASNEQFF.

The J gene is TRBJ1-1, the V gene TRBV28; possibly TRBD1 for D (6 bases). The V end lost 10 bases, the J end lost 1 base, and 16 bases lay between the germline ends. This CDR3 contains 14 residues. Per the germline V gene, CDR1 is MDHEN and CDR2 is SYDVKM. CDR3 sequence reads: CATVGAGANTEAFF. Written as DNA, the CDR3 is TGTGCCACCGTTGGAGCAGGGGCGAACACTGAAGCTTTCTTT. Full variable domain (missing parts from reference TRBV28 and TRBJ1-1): DVKVTQSSRYLVKRTGEKVFLECVQDMDHENMFWYRQDPGLGLRLIYFSYDVKMKEKGDIPEGYSVSREKKERFSLILESASTNQTSMYLCATVGAGANTEAFFGQGTRLTVV.

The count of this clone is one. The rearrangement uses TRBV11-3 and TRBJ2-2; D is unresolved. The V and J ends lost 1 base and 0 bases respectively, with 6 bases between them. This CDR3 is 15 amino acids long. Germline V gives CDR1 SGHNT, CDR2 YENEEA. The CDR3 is CASSLGWPNTGELFF. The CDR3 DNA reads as TGTGCCAGCAGCTTAGGGTGGCCGAACACCGGGGAGCTGTTTTTT.

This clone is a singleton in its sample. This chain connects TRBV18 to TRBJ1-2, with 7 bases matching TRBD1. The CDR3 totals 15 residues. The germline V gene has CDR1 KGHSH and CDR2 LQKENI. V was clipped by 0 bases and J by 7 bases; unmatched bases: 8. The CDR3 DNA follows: TGTGCCAGCTCACCACCGAGGGGGCGGATTCGTGGCTACACCTTC. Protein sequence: CASSPPRGRIRGYTF.

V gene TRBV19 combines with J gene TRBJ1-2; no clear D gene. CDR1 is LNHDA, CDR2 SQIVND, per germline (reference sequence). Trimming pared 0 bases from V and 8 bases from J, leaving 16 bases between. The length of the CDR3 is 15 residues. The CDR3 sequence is CASSIDPSLVRGYTF. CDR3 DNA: TGTGCCAGTAGTATAGACCCCTCCCTCGTACGGGGCTACACCTTC.

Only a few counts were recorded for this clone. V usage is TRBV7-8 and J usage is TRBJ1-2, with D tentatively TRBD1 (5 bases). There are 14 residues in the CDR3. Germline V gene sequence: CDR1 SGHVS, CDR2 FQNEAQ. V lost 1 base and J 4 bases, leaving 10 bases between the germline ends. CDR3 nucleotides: TGTGCCAGCAGCTTAGATCATGGGGCCTATGGCTACACCTTC. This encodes CASSLDHGAYGYTF.

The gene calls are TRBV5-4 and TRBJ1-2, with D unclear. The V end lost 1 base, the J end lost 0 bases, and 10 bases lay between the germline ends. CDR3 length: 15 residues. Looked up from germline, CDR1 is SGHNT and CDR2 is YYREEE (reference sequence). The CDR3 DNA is TGTGCCAGCAGCTTGAAGGGAGGCGCTAACTATGGCTACACCTTC. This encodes CASSLKGGANYGYTF.

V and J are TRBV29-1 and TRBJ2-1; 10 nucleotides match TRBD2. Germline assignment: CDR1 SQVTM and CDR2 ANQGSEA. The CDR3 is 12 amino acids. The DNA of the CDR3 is TGCACCGGGACTAGCGACAACAATGAGCAGTTCTTC. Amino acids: CTGTSDNNEQFF.

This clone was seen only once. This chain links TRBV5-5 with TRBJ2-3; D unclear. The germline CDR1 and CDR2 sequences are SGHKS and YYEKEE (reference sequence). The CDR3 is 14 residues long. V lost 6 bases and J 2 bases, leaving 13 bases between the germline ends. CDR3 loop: CASNKGDFTDTQYF. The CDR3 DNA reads TGTGCCAGCAATAAGGGTGATTTCACAGATACGCAGTATTTT. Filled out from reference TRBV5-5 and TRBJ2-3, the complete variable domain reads DAGVTQSPTHLIKTRGQQVTLRCSPISGHKSVSWYQQVLGQGPQFIFQYYEKEERGRGNFPDRFSARQFPNYSSELNVNALLLGDSALYLCASNKGDFTDTQYFGPGTRLTVL.

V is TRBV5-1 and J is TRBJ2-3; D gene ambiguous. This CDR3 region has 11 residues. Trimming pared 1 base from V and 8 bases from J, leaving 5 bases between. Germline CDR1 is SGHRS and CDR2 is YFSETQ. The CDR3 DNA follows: TGCGCCAGCAGCTTGTACGGTACGCAGTATTTT. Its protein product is CASSLYGTQYF.

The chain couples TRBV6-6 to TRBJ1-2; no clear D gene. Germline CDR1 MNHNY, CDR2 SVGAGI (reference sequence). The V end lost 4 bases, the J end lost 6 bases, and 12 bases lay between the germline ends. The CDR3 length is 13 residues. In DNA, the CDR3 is TGTGCCAGCAGTTTCGGCCCGACGAATGGCTACACCTTC. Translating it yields CASSFGPTNGYTF.

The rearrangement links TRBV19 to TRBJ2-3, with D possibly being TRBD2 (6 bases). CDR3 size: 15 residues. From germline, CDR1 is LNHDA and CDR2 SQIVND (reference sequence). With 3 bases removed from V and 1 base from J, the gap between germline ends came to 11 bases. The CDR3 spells CASSMVASGTDTQYF. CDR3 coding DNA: TGTGCCAGTAGTATGGTGGCTAGCGGCACAGATACGCAGTATTTT.

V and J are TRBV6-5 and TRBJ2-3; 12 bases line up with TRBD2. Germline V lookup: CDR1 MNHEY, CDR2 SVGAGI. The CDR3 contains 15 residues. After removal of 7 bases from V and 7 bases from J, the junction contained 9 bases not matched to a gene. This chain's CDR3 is CASTDLAGGPNTQYF. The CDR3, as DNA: TGTGCCAGCACCGATCTAGCGGGAGGGCCAAATACGCAGTATTTT.

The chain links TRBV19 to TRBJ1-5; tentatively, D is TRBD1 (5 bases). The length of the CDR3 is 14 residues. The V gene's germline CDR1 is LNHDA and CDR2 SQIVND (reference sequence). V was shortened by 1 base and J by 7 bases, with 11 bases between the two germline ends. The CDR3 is CASSIGAEGQPQHF. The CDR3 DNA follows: TGTGCCAGTAGTATAGGGGCGGAGGGGCAGCCCCAGCATTTT. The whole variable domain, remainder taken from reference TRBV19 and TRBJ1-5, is DGGITQSPKYLFRKEGQNVTLSCEQNLNHDAMYWYRQDPGQGLRLIYYSQIVNDFQKGDIAEGYSVSREKKESFPLTVTSAQKNPTAFYLCASSIGAEGQPQHFGDGTRLSIL.

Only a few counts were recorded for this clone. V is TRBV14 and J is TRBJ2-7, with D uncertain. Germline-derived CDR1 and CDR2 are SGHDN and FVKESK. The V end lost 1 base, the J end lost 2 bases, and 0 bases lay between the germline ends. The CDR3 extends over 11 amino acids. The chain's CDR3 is CASSQAYEQYF. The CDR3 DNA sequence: TGTGCCAGCAGCCAAGCCTACGAGCAGTACTTC.

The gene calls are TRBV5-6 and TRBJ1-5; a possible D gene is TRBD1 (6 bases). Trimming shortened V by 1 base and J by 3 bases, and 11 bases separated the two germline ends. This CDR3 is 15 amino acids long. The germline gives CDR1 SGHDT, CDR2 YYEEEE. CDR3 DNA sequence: TGTGCCAGCAGCTTGTACAGGGCCTACAATCAGCCCCAGCATTTT. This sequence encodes CASSLYRAYNQPQHF.